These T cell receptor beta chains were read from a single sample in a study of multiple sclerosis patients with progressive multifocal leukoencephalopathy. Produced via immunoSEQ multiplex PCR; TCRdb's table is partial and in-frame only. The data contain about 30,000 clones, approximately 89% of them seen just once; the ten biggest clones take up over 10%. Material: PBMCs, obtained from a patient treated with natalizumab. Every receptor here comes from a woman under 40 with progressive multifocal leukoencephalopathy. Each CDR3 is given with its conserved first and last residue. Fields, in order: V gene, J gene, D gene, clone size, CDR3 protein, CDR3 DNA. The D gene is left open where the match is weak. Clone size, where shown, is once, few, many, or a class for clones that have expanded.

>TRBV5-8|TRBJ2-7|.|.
CASLRWGSAEQYF
TGTGCCAGCCTCCGGTGGGGGTCCGCCGAGCAGTACTTC
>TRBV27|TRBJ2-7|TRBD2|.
CASSPSSGETPYEQYF
TGTGCCAGCAGCCCCTCGAGCGGGGAAACGCCCTACGAGCAGTACTTC
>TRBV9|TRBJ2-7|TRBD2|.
CASSVGTTSGGYYEQYF
TGTGCCAGCAGCGTAGGGACGACAAGCGGGGGATATTACGAGCAGTACTTC
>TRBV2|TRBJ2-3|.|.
CASSLLGISTDTQYF
TGTGCCAGCAGCCTTCTAGGGATAAGCACAGATACGCAGTATTTT
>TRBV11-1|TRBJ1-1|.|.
CASSQQLGTEAFF
TGTGCCAGCAGCCAACAGTTGGGGACTGAAGCTTTCTTT
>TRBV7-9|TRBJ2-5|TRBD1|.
CASTTGGEETQYF
TGTGCCAGCACAACAGGGGGCGAAGAGACCCAGTACTTC
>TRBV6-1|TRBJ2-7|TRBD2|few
CASSERSGGSYEQYF
TGTGCCAGCAGTGAAAGGTCGGGAGGTTCCTACGAGCAGTACTTC
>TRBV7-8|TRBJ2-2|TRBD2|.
CASSLRLAGSERGTGELFF
TGTGCCAGCAGCTTGAGACTAGCGGGATCGGAAAGGGGCACCGGGGAGCTGTTTTTT
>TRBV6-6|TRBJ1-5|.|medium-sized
CASAREGNQPQHF
TGTGCCAGCGCGAGGGAAGGCAATCAGCCCCAGCATTTT
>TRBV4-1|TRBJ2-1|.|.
CASSQTTGRDEQFF
TGCGCCAGCAGCCAAACAACAGGGAGGGATGAGCAGTTCTTC
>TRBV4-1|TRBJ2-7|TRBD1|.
CASSQRLTGVAPYEQYF
TGCGCCAGCAGCCAGAGACTGACAGGGGTTGCCCCCTACGAGCAGTACTTC
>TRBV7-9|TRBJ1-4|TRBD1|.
CASSTGQGPNEKLFF
TGTGCCAGCAGCACCGGACAGGGCCCTAATGAAAAACTGTTTTTT
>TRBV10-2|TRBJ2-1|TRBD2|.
CASSALLAGGDYEQFF
TGCGCCAGCAGTGCCCTACTAGCGGGAGGAGATTATGAGCAGTTCTTC
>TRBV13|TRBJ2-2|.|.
CASTLRLERGELFF
TGTGCCAGCACCCTTAGACTGGAGCGCGGGGAGCTGTTTTTT
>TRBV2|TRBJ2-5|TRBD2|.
CASSRTSGGAEETQYF
TGTGCCAGCAGCCGGACTAGCGGGGGGGCCGAGGAGACCCAGTACTTC
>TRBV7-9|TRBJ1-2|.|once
CASSSWGDYGYTF
TGTGCCAGCAGCTCTTGGGGAGACTATGGCTACACCTTC
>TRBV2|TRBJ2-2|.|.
CASVDKSNTGELFF
TGTGCCAGCGTCGATAAGTCGAACACCGGGGAGCTGTTTTTT
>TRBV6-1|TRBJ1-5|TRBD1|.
CASSEGGQGGQPQHF
TGTGCCAGCAGTGAAGGGGGACAGGGGGGGCAGCCCCAGCATTTT
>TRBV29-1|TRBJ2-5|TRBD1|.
CSVGRQGRSQETQYF
TGCAGCGTGGGGAGACAGGGACGGTCCCAAGAGACCCAGTACTTC
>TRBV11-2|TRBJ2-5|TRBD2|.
CASSLSSGGSETQYF
TGTGCCAGCAGCTTATCTAGCGGGGGGTCGGAGACCCAGTACTTC
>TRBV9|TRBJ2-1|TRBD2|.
CASSVTSGAGEQFF
TGTGCCAGCAGCGTCACTAGCGGGGCGGGTGAGCAGTTCTTC
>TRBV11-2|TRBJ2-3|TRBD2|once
CASSLSGGWIDTQYF
TGTGCCAGCAGCTTATCGGGGGGGTGGATAGATACGCAGTATTTT
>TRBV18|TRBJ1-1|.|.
CASSPTQQGNTEAFF
TGTGCCAGCTCACCGACCCAACAGGGGAACACTGAAGCTTTCTTT
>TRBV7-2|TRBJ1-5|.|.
CASSLGTENQPQHF
TGTGCCAGCAGCTTAGGAACGGAAAATCAGCCCCAGCATTTT